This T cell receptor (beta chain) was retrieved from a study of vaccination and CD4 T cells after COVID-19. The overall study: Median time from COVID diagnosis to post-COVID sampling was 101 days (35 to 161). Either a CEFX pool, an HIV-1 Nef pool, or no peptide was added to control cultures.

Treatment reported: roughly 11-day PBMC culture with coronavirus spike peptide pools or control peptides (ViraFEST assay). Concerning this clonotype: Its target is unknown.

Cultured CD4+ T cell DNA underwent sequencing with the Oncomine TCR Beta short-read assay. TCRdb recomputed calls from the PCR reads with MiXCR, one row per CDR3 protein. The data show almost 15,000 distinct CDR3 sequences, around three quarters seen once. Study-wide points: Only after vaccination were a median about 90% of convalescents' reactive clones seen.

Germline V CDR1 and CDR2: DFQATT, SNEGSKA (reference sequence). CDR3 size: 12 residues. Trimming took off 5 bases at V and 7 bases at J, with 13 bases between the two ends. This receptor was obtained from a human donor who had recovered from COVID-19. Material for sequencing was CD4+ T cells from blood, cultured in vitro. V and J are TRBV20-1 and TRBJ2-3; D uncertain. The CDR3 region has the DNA TGCAGTGCTGACAAGCCCAGAAATACGCAGTATTTT. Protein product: CSADKPRNTQYF.